A single sample is the source of the 9 T cell receptor beta chains below, sequenced in a study of human T cells and chemical hapten exposure. This sample's time point: patch test 3, about 24 weeks after DPC sensitization. Treatment noted: therapeutic diphenylcyclopropenone sensitization with weekly scalp DPC. TCRdb re-derived calls from the RACE reads in MiXCR, one entry per CDR3 protein. The sample includes roughly 64,000 distinct CDR3 sequences, roughly 11% of them seen just once. Sequences were derived from whole blood, sampled in connection with sensitization to the hapten diphenylcyclopropenone (DPC). These receptors originate from a woman aged 30 to 39 with alopecia areata. Some clones in this sample may be carry-over from other donors' samples.

This clonotype has only a few counts. V and J are TRBV7-3 and TRBJ2-2; tentative D call: TRBD1 (6 bases). V gave up 5 bases and J gave up 2 bases, with 18 bases separating them. Germline CDR1 reads SGHTA; CDR2 reads FQGTGA. The length of the CDR3 is 17 residues. CDR3 sequence reads: CASSPTPDSANTGELFF. The CDR3 coding sequence is TGTGCCAGCAGCCCAACCCCGGACAGCGCAAACACCGGGGAGCTGTTTTTT.

This clonotype came up many times. The chain combines TRBV27 with TRBJ2-3; D perhaps matches TRBD2 (5 bases). The CDR3 has 13 amino acids. Germline V CDR1 and CDR2: MNHEY, SMNVEV (reference sequence). V was clipped by 3 bases and J by 1 base, with 5 bases between them. The CDR3 DNA reads TGTGCCAGCAGTTTGAGGGGCACAGATACGCAGTATTTT. Its translation is CASSLRGTDTQYF.

The rearrangement links TRBV29-1 to TRBJ1-6; 10 bases line up with TRBD1. Trimming cost V 6 bases and J 10 bases; bases outside gene matches: 6. The CDR3 runs to 13 residues. The germline CDR1 and CDR2 sequences are SQVTM and ANQGSEA. The CDR3 here is CSVRTGGESPLHF. Written as DNA, the CDR3 is TGCAGCGTCAGGACAGGGGGAGAATCACCCCTCCACTTT.

V and J are TRBV7-3 and TRBJ2-2; maybe TRBD2 (5 bases). Per the germline V gene, CDR1 is SGHTA and CDR2 is FQGTGA. Deletions cut 3 bases from V and 6 bases from J, with 11 bases between. CDR3 length: 14 amino acids. This CDR3 reads CASSLAGGAGELFF. For the CDR3, the DNA is TGTGCCAGCAGCTTGGCAGGAGGTGCCGGGGAGCTGTTTTTT.

This chain connects TRBV30 to TRBJ2-3; no firm D call. Trimming shortened V by 3 bases and J by 4 bases, and 14 bases separated the two germline ends. Germline V CDR1 and CDR2: GTSNPN, SVGIG (reference sequence). The CDR3 extends over 14 amino acids. The CDR3 sequence: CAWRNDPKADTQYF. The CDR3 nucleotides read TGTGCCTGGAGGAATGATCCGAAGGCAGATACGCAGTATTTT.

The chain is built from TRBV5-6 and TRBJ1-2; tentatively, D is TRBD1 (5 bases). In germline, CDR1 is SGHDT, CDR2 YYEEEE. The CDR3 loop spans 14 amino acids. V was clipped by 1 base and J by 6 bases, with 13 bases between them. The CDR3 nucleotides read TGTGCCAGCAGCTTGCGGGGCAGCCGCCATGGCTACACCTTC. Encoded protein: CASSLRGSRHGYTF.

This chain links TRBV29-1 with TRBJ2-7, with unresolved D. The germline V gene has CDR1 SQVTM and CDR2 ANQGSEA. This CDR3 region has 11 residues. V lost 6 bases and J lost 1, with 7 bases in between. Here the CDR3 reads CSVGVSYEQYF. As DNA, the CDR3 is TGCAGCGTCGGAGTATCCTACGAGCAGTACTTC.

This clonotype was counted a few times. The V and J genes are TRBV5-4 and TRBJ2-3; D is undetermined. CDR1 is SGHNT, CDR2 YYREEE, per germline (reference sequence). There are 13 residues in the CDR3. Trimming left V 2 bases short and J 6 bases short, with 10 bases between. The CDR3 reads CASSFPHQDTQYF. For the CDR3, the DNA is TGTGCCAGCAGCTTCCCACACCAGGATACGCAGTATTTT.

This clonotype was seen a handful of times. The chain recombines TRBV5-1 with TRBJ1-1, with TRBD1 as a possible D gene (5 bases). Deletions cut 6 bases from V and 1 base from J, with 16 bases between. The CDR3 extends over 15 amino acids. CDR1 and CDR2 from the germline V gene are SGHRS and YFSETQ. This CDR3 is CASTGFGVANTEAFF. In DNA form, the CDR3 reads TGCGCCAGCACAGGGTTTGGAGTTGCGAACACTGAAGCTTTCTTT.